This T cell receptor beta chain emerged from a study of preoperative IRX-2 immunotherapy in early breast cancer. This clone was seen a handful of times. V was clipped by 0 bases and J by 6 bases, with 8 bases between them. The CDR3 has 14 residues. Germline CDR1 reads LNHNV; CDR2 reads YYDKDF (reference sequence). Regarding treatment: preoperative locoregional IRX-2 cytokine immunotherapy. Patients received preoperative, locoregional IRX-2 cytokine immunotherapy in a phase Ib study. The protocol was immunoSEQ multiplex PCR, while the TCRdb copy is restricted to in-frame clones and leaves out a portion. This table has about 89,000 clones, more than 80% appearing once.

The specimen was tumor tissue, collected after IRX-2 immunotherapy. This sequence was found in a human donor with breast cancer. The rearrangement links TRBV15 to TRBJ2-2; D perhaps matches TRBD1 (5 bases). CDR3 sequence: CATSRDRGPGELFF. The CDR3 coding sequence is TGTGCCACCAGCAGAGATAGGGGCCCCGGGGAGCTGTTTTTT.